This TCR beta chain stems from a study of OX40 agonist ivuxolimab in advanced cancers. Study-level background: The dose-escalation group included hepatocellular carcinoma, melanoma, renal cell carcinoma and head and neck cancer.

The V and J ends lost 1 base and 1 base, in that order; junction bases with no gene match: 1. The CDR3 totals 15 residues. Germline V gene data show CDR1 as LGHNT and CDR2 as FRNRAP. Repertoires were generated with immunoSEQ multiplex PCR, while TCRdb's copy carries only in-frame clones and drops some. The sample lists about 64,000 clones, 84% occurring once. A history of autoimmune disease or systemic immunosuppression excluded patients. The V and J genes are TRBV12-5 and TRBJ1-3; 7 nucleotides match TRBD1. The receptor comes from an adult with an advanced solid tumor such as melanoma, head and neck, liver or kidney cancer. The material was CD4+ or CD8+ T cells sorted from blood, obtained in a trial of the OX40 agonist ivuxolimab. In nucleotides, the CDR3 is TGTGCTAGTGGTTTGGACAGGGGTTCTGGAAACACCATATATTTT. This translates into CASGLDRGSGNTIYF.